These 18 T cell receptor beta chains were sequenced from one sample in a study of blood T cell repertoires in COVID-19. The method was immunoSEQ multiplex PCR; TCRdb's version includes in-frame clones alone and lacks a portion of them. The sample shows 300,000 to 350,000 clones, 87% of them seen only once. Sequencing input: peripheral blood. Every receptor here comes from a man aged 25-45 years with COVID-19, enrolled during active disease.

This clone has only a few counts. The V call is TRBV18, the J call TRBJ2-2; possible D gene TRBD1, 5 bases. V lost 0 bases, J lost 4 bases, and 9 bases lay in between. The CDR3 sequence is 15 residues long. Germline CDR1 reads KGHSH; CDR2 reads LQKENI. The CDR3: CASSPPGRATGELFF. Written as DNA, the CDR3 is TGTGCCAGCTCACCACCAGGCAGGGCCACCGGGGAGCTGTTTTTT.

This clone was picked up a small number of times. The chain links TRBV15 to TRBJ1-1, with D possibly matching TRBD1 (5 bases). CDR3 length: 12 amino acids. Between the trimmed V and J ends, which lost 3 bases and 7 bases, there was a span of 9 bases. Germline V gives CDR1 LNHNV, CDR2 YYDKDF (reference sequence). The CDR3 DNA reads as TGTGCCACCAGCAGGCACAGGAATGAAGCTTTCTTT. It translates to CATSRHRNEAFF.

This chain connects TRBV13 to TRBJ1-2; unclear D gene. Germline V gene data show CDR1 as PRHDT and CDR2 as FYEKMQ (reference sequence). This CDR3 region has 12 residues. With 10 bases removed from V and 0 bases from J, the gap between germline ends came to 9 bases. The chain's CDR3 is CATNRANYGYTF. The CDR3 DNA is TGTGCCACCAATAGAGCTAACTATGGCTACACCTTC.

This clone was observed a single time. The V gene is TRBV5-1, the J gene TRBJ2-5, with TRBD1 matching 7 bases. CDR3 length: 14 residues. The V segment lost 2 bases and the J segment 3 bases; nucleotides outside the gene matches: 4. The germline V gene encodes CDR1 SGHRS and CDR2 YFSETQ. The CDR3 DNA reads TGCGCCAGCAGCTTCGGGACAGATAAAGAGACCCAGTACTTC. Translated: CASSFGTDKETQYF.

The J gene is TRBJ2-5, the V gene TRBV28; 10 bases align to TRBD2. V trimming: 2 bases; J trimming: 9 bases; junction bases outside the gene matches: 9. The CDR3 sequence is 15 residues long. Germline CDR1 is MDHEN and CDR2 is SYDVKM. CDR3 protein: CASSLGVAGGGAQYF. The CDR3 region has the DNA TGTGCCAGCAGTTTAGGGGTAGCGGGAGGTGGGGCCCAGTACTTC.

This chain joins TRBV11-3 and TRBJ2-1; D is unresolved. The CDR3 loop spans 16 amino acids. From germline, CDR1 is SGHNT and CDR2 YENEEA. Trimming took off 5 bases at V and 0 bases at J, with 14 bases between the two ends. As DNA, the CDR3 is TGTGCCAGCAGCACACTCGCGACAAACTCCTACAATGAGCAGTTCTTC. It encodes CASSTLATNSYNEQFF.

V and J are TRBV11-2 and TRBJ2-3; TRBD1 aligns across 7 bases. After removal of 8 bases from V and 4 bases from J, the junction contained 9 bases not matched to a gene. This CDR3 has 14 residues. CDR1 SGHAT and CDR2 FQNNGV come from the germline V gene. The CDR3 region has the DNA TGTGCCAGCTCGTGGGGGCAGGGGGCAGATACGCAGTATTTT. Protein sequence: CASSWGQGADTQYF.

The rearrangement links TRBV6-2 or TRBV6-3 to TRBJ1-2, with 7 bases aligning to TRBD1. This CDR3 comprises 14 residues. V lost 6 bases, J lost 4 bases, and 8 bases stayed unmatched. Germline values: CDR1 MNHEY, CDR2 SVGEGT. For the CDR3, the DNA is TGTGCCAGCAGCGGTACAGGGGTTAGCTATGGCTACACCTTC. Amino acid sequence: CASSGTGVSYGYTF.

V usage is TRBV4-3 and J usage is TRBJ2-7; D is ambiguous. The V end lost 1 base, the J end lost 0 bases, and 7 bases lay between the germline ends. The CDR3 spans 14 residues. Per germline, CDR1 LGHNA and CDR2 YSLEER. CDR3 residues: CASSQGQHSYEQYF. The CDR3 coding sequence is TGCGCCAGCAGCCAAGGTCAACACTCCTACGAGCAGTACTTC.

The chain is built from TRBV7-9 and TRBJ2-6, with a tentative D call TRBD1 (5 bases). The CDR3 contains 16 residues. CDR1 is SEHNR and CDR2 is FQNEAQ in the germline V gene (reference sequence). Trimming removed 2 bases from V and 6 bases from J, with 14 bases in between. The CDR3 sequence: CASSLRQTSAANVLTF. CDR3 DNA sequence: TGTGCCAGCAGCTTAAGACAGACCAGCGCGGCCAACGTCCTGACTTTC.

The chain combines TRBV28 with TRBJ2-7; D is possibly TRBD1 (5 bases). V was trimmed by 6 bases and J by 0 bases, leaving 15 bases between them. The CDR3 consists of 15 residues. Germline-derived CDR1 and CDR2 are MDHEN and SYDVKM. CDR3 sequence reads: CASSLSGSPSYEQYF. The CDR3 nucleotides are TGTGCCAGCAGCCTCTCAGGGTCTCCCTCCTACGAGCAGTACTTC. The whole variable domain, remainder taken from reference TRBV28 and TRBJ2-7, is DVKVTQSSRYLVKRTGEKVFLECVQDMDHENMFWYRQDPGLGLRLIYFSYDVKMKEKGDIPEGYSVSREKKERFSLILESASTNQTSMYLCASSLSGSPSYEQYFGPGTRLTVT.

V gene TRBV29-1 combines with J gene TRBJ1-1; TRBD1 matches at 7 bases. With V trimmed by 6 bases and J by 6 bases, 10 bases remained unmatched. The germline gives CDR1 SQVTM, CDR2 ANQGSEA. This CDR3 region has 13 residues. The CDR3 nucleotides are TGCAGCGTCCGACAGGGAAGTTGGTCTGAAGCTTTCTTT. Its protein product is CSVRQGSWSEAFF. Full variable domain (remainder filled in from reference TRBV29-1 and TRBJ1-1): SAVISQKPSRDICQRGTSLTIQCQVDSQVTMMFWYRQQPGQSLTLIATANQGSEATYESGFVIDKFPISRPNLTFSTLTVSNMSPEDSSIYLCSVRQGSWSEAFFGQGTRLTVV.

This chain links TRBV19 with TRBJ2-7, with 9 bases that match TRBD1. The CDR3 runs 13 residues. Germline V gene data show CDR1 as LNHDA and CDR2 as SQIVND (reference sequence). Written as DNA, the CDR3 is TGTCCTTGTAACCGGGACAGGGTACACGAGCAGTACTTC. The encoded protein is CPCNRDRVHEQYF.

V and J are TRBV6-6 and TRBJ2-7; no reliable D call. The germline V gene encodes CDR1 MNHNY and CDR2 SVGAGI (reference sequence). Trimming pared 2 bases from V and 3 bases from J, leaving 14 bases between. The CDR3 sequence is 15 residues long. CDR3 sequence: CASSYSSGTNYEQYF. DNA for the CDR3: TGTGCCAGCAGTTACAGTTCTGGCACGAACTACGAGCAGTACTTC.

The chain recombines TRBV5-4 with TRBJ2-7; 7 positions match TRBD1. Per germline, CDR1 SGHNT and CDR2 YYREEE (reference sequence). The CDR3 spans 13 residues. V dropped 4 bases and J dropped 4; count of bases not matched to a gene: 5. CDR3 DNA sequence: TGTGCCAGCAGCCGGACAGGATTTTACGAGCAGTACTTC. It specifies CASSRTGFYEQYF.

The chain links TRBV3-1 (or the pseudogene TRBV3-2) to TRBJ1-2; a possible D gene is TRBD1 (5 bases). Trimming took off 2 bases at V and 7 bases at J, with 8 bases between the two ends. In germline, CDR1 is LGHDT, CDR2 YNNKEL (reference sequence). The CDR3 runs to 12 residues. The CDR3 DNA reads as TGTGCCAGCAGCCAACAGGGAGGTGGCTACACCTTC. Its protein is CASSQQGGGYTF.

The V gene is TRBV4-1, the J gene TRBJ1-5; perhaps TRBD1 as D (5 bases). The V end lost 4 bases, the J end lost 0 bases, and 22 bases lay between the germline ends. There are 19 residues in the CDR3. CDR1 and CDR2 (germline): MGHRA, YSYEKL. The CDR3 spells CASSRLWPGLSYSNQPQHF. The CDR3 nucleotides are TGCGCCAGCAGCCGTCTATGGCCGGGACTCTCATATAGCAATCAGCCCCAGCATTTT.

V usage is TRBV28 and J usage is TRBJ2-5; a weak D match, TRBD1 (5 bases). CDR1 MDHEN and CDR2 SYDVKM come from the germline V gene. The CDR3 runs 14 residues. The V and J ends lost 7 bases and 1 base respectively, with 13 bases between them. Here the CDR3 reads CASIRRGFQETQYF. DNA of the CDR3: TGTGCCAGCATACGTAGGGGCTTCCAAGAGACCCAGTACTTC.